This paragraph covers one T cell receptor beta chain sequence. In germline, CDR1 is SGHVS, CDR2 FQNEAQ. The ends were cut back, 6 bases at V and 10 bases at J, with 12 bases in the middle. This CDR3 spans 12 amino acids. The data originate from a study of cytomegalovirus exposure and HLA in healthy donors. The PCR used 60 Vbeta and 13 Jbeta primers. Produced via immunoSEQ multiplex PCR; TCRdb's table is partial and in-frame only. The listing contains 150,000 to 200,000 clones. Sequenced sample: PBMCs. The sequence was collected from a boy aged 5 to 17 in good health and CMV-seronegative. The rearrangement uses TRBV7-8 and TRBJ1-4, with D perhaps TRBD1 (5 bases). The CDR3 is CASRRDVGKLFF. The CDR3 DNA sequence: TGTGCCAGCAGGCGGGACGTCGGAAAACTGTTTTTT. Filled out from reference TRBV7-8 and TRBJ1-4, the complete variable domain reads GAGVSQSPRYKVAKRGQDVALRCDPISGHVSLFWYQQALGQGPEFLTYFQNEAQLDKSGLPSDRFFAERPEGSVSTLKIQRTQQEDSAVYLCASRRDVGKLFFGSGTQLSVL.